Following are 27 T cell receptor beta chains from one sample sequenced in a study of control samples from healthy donors and cancer patients. Method: immunoSEQ multiplex PCR; TCRdb's copy keeps in-frame clones and lacks some. The sample lists about 89,000 clones, more than 70% occurring once. Material: blood. The receptors come from a woman aged 40 to 50 in good health.

Only a few counts were recorded for this clone. The identical CDR3 is also encoded by other nucleotide sequences in the sample. The rearrangement links TRBV5-8 to TRBJ1-5; perhaps TRBD1 as D (5 bases). Germline-derived CDR1 and CDR2 are SGHTS and YDEGEE. Trimming removed 4 bases at V and 6 bases at J, with 11 bases between. The CDR3 contains 13 residues. In DNA form, the CDR3 reads TGTGCCAGCAGCGGGGGTGGGGGTCAGCCCCAGCATTTT. Its translation: CASSGGGGQPQHF.

The genes are TRBV5-1 and TRBJ2-7; no firm D call. The length of the CDR3 is 15 residues. V was pared by 0 bases and J by 6 bases, with 16 bases between. Germline V lookup: CDR1 SGHRS, CDR2 YFSETQ. DNA for the CDR3: TGCGCCAGCAGCTTGGATTCGAGCTCCCGCTCCGAGCAGTACTTC. It yields the protein CASSLDSSSRSEQYF.

J is TRBJ1-3 and V is TRBV4-3; TRBD1 might be the D (5 bases). There are 16 residues in the CDR3. Germline V CDR1 and CDR2: LGHNA, YSLEER. The V and J ends lost 0 bases and 3 bases respectively, with 12 bases between them. CDR3 loop: CASSQDQAGIGNTIYF. CDR3 sequence (DNA): TGCGCCAGCAGCCAAGATCAGGCAGGGATTGGAAACACCATATATTTT.

Concerning this clone itself: A read error may produce the germline difference seen at one junction end. The chain combines TRBV3-1 (or the pseudogene TRBV3-2) with TRBJ1-6, with TRBD1 matching 7 bases. The CDR3 has 15 amino acids. Germline CDR1 reads LGHDT; CDR2 reads YNNKEL (reference sequence). CDR3 loop: CAGSNRTGYNSPLHF. The DNA of the CDR3 is TGTGCCGGCAGCAACCGGACAGGCTATAATTCACCCCTCCACTTT.

The rearrangement links TRBV6-2 or TRBV6-3 to TRBJ1-3; tentatively, D is TRBD1 (6 bases). There are 11 residues in the CDR3. Germline CDR1 is MNHEY and CDR2 is SVGEGT. V lost 2 bases and J 12 bases, leaving 8 bases between the germline ends. The CDR3 region is CASSYGQSIYF. CDR3 DNA: TGTGCCAGCAGTTACGGACAGAGCATATATTTT.

This chain connects TRBV6-5 to TRBJ2-1; 10 nucleotides line up with TRBD2. Unmatched junction bases numbered 0, after V lost 0 bases and J lost 10 bases. The CDR3 totals 13 residues. Germline lookup yields CDR1 MNHEY and CDR2 SVGAGI. DNA for the CDR3: TGTGCCAGCAGTTACTCGGGACTAGCGGAGCAGTTCTTC. This sequence encodes CASSYSGLAEQFF.

This clone was observed once. The chain has TRBV30 and TRBJ1-5; 7 nucleotides line up with TRBD1. The CDR3 contains 13 residues. Germline lookup yields CDR1 GTSNPN and CDR2 SVGIG (reference sequence). V shed 4 bases and J 3 bases; nucleotides not matched to a gene: 3. The DNA of the CDR3 is TGTGCCTGGAACACAGGGGCCAATCAGCCCCAGCATTTT. Its translation: CAWNTGANQPQHF. Full variable domain (missing parts from reference TRBV30 and TRBJ1-5): SQTIHQWPATLVQPVGSPLSLECTVEGTSNPNLYWYRQAAGRGLQLLFYSVGIGQISSEVPQNLSASRPQDRQFILSSKKLLLSDSGFYLCAWNTGANQPQHFGDGTRLSIL.

V and J are TRBV5-8 and TRBJ2-2, with D possibly TRBD2 on 6 matching bases. CDR1 and CDR2 (germline): SGHTS, YDEGEE. The CDR3 is 16 residues long. Trimming removed 0 bases at V and 3 bases at J, with 12 bases between. The CDR3 loop is CASSLAGGTDTGELFF. The DNA for the CDR3 is TGTGCCAGCAGCTTGGCCGGGGGAACGGACACCGGGGAGCTGTTTTTT. Full variable domain (outside the CDR3, taken from reference TRBV5-8 and TRBJ2-2): EAGVTQSPTHLIKTRGQQATLRCSPISGHTSVYWYQQALGLGLQFLLWYDEGEERNRGNFPPRFSGRQFPNYSSELNVNALELEDSALYLCASSLAGGTDTGELFFGEGSRLTVL.

This clone has only a few counts. The chain has TRBV2 and TRBJ1-1, with TRBD1 as a possible D gene (5 bases). V was trimmed by 6 bases and J by 6 bases, leaving 14 bases between them. Germline assignment: CDR1 SNHLY and CDR2 FYNNEI. The CDR3 totals 13 residues. The CDR3 bases are TGTGCCAGCAGCGTTCGGGGGAGCGCTGAAGCTTTCTTT. Protein sequence: CASSVRGSAEAFF.

Only one count was recorded for this clone. The J gene is TRBJ1-2, the V gene TRBV7-2, with 7 bases aligning to TRBD1. Germline lookup yields CDR1 SGHTA and CDR2 FQGNSA. J lost 5 bases, V lost 2 bases, and 5 bases had no gene match. The CDR3 runs to 14 residues. This CDR3 reads CASSLPGQQYGYTF. The CDR3 region has the DNA TGTGCCAGCAGCTTACCGGGACAGCAATATGGCTACACCTTC.

This chain connects TRBV12-3 or TRBV12-4 to TRBJ2-3; no reliable D call. Trimming shortened V by 6 bases and J by 2 bases, and 6 bases separated the two germline ends. This CDR3 comprises 12 residues. The CDR3 sequence: CASSRNTDTQYF. Here the CDR3 DNA reads TGTGCCAGCAGCAGGAACACAGATACGCAGTATTTT.

This chain connects TRBV27 to TRBJ2-7; D might be TRBD2 (6 bases). This CDR3 has 16 amino acids. Trimming shortened V by 3 bases and J by 1 base, and 16 bases separated the two germline ends. CDR1 and CDR2 from the germline V gene are MNHEY and SMNVEV (reference sequence). The CDR3 DNA is TGTGCCAGCAGTTTGGGTTGGGACTGGAATTCCTACGAGCAGTACTTC. It yields the protein CASSLGWDWNSYEQYF.

The chain has TRBV3-1 (or the pseudogene TRBV3-2) and TRBJ1-3, with D perhaps TRBD1 (6 bases). The CDR3 is 15 amino acids. Germline-derived CDR1 and CDR2 are LGHDT and YNNKEL (reference sequence). The V end was cut by 4 bases, the J end by 2 bases, with 12 bases between. The CDR3 is CASSPARGAGNTIYF. Written as DNA, the CDR3 is TGTGCCAGCAGCCCTGCGAGGGGGGCTGGAAACACCATATATTTT.

The chain joins TRBV24-1 to TRBJ2-5; D is possibly TRBD1 (5 bases). Trimming took 3 bases from V and 2 from J, leaving 9 bases between them. The CDR3 loop spans 14 amino acids. Germline loops: CDR1 KGHDR, CDR2 SFDVKD. The DNA for the CDR3 is TGTGCCACCAGTGATACAGGTCAGCAAGAGACCCAGTACTTC. Protein product: CATSDTGQQETQYF.

The chain combines TRBV29-1 with TRBJ2-7; 7 bases map to TRBD1. Germline V CDR1 and CDR2: SQVTM, ANQGSEA. The CDR3 covers 15 residues. The J segment lost 0 bases and the V segment lost 2 bases, leaving 7 bases of the junction unmatched. CDR3 coding DNA: TGCAGCGTTGAATCCGCAGGGGGTATCTCCTACGAGCAGTACTTC. Amino acids: CSVESAGGISYEQYF.

The chain carries TRBV7-8 and TRBJ1-5; D uncertain. The CDR3 runs 13 residues. V gave up 2 bases and J gave up 7 bases, with 9 bases separating them. In germline, CDR1 is SGHVS, CDR2 FQNEAQ. The DNA for the CDR3 is TGTGCCAGCAGCTTAATCGAAAGGCAGCCCCAGCATTTT. Protein: CASSLIERQPQHF.

The chain couples TRBV6-2 or TRBV6-3 to TRBJ2-7, with TRBD1 identical over 10 bases. Germline V gene sequence: CDR1 MNHEY, CDR2 SVGEGT. The V gene end was trimmed by 2 bases and the J gene end by 4 bases; junction bases not matched to a gene: 2. This CDR3 is 14 amino acids long. CDR3 loop: CASSYGTGVYEQYF. Here the CDR3 DNA reads TGTGCCAGCAGTTACGGGACAGGGGTTTACGAGCAGTACTTC.

This sequence joins TRBV3-1 (or the pseudogene TRBV3-2) and TRBJ2-1; D could derive from TRBD1 or TRBD2 (6 bases each). V was trimmed by 0 bases and J by 7 bases, leaving 22 bases between them. The CDR3 is made up of 18 amino acids. Looked up from germline, CDR1 is LGHDT and CDR2 is YNNKEL (reference sequence). CDR3 sequence reads: CASSQDRGTSRRGNEQFF. CDR3 in DNA: TGTGCCAGCAGCCAAGATCGGGGTACTAGCAGGAGGGGGAATGAGCAGTTCTTC.

The CDR3: CASSWEGMSETQYF. CDR3 coding DNA: TGCGCCAGCAGCTGGGAGGGGATGAGTGAGACCCAGTACTTC. The chain has TRBV5-1 and TRBJ2-5, with 7 bases identical to TRBD2. The V gene's germline CDR1 is SGHRS and CDR2 YFSETQ. Trimming at V came to 3 bases and at J to 5 bases, leaving 7 bases not matched to a gene. The CDR3 runs 14 residues.

There are a few counts of this clone. This chain uses TRBV5-4 with TRBJ1-1; D is possibly TRBD1 (6 bases). The V end was cut by 0 bases, the J end by 5 bases, with 20 bases between. The CDR3 is 17 amino acids. Germline V gene data show CDR1 as SGHNT and CDR2 as YYREEE (reference sequence). CDR3 bases: TGTGCCAGCAGCTTGGCGGTCCTGGGGGGCGAAGGAACTGAAGCTTTCTTT. Its protein is CASSLAVLGGEGTEAFF.

CDR3 region: CASSQEVQGYNSPLHF. For the CDR3, the DNA is TGCGCCAGCAGCCAAGAAGTTCAGGGCTATAATTCACCCCTCCACTTT. The chain joins TRBV4-3 to TRBJ1-6; a weak D match, TRBD1 (5 bases). CDR3 length equals 16 residues. V lost 0 bases to trimming and J lost 3 bases, with 9 bases between them. Germline V gene lookup returns CDR1 LGHNA and CDR2 YSLEER.

The J gene is TRBJ2-6, the V gene TRBV3-1 (or the pseudogene TRBV3-2); D is perhaps TRBD1 or TRBD2 (5 bases each). Germline CDR1 and CDR2: LGHDT and YNNKEL (reference sequence). CDR3 length: 15 amino acids. The V end was cut by 4 bases, the J end by 1 base, with 8 bases between. The CDR3 DNA sequence: TGTGCCAGCAGCCTAGAGGGGTCTGGGGCCAACGTCCTGACTTTC. Its protein is CASSLEGSGANVLTF.

The chain carries TRBV5-1 and TRBJ2-6, with TRBD1 matching 11 bases. Germline-derived CDR1 and CDR2 are SGHRS and YFSETQ. Losses at the gene ends were 5 bases for V and 5 bases for J; bases not matched to a gene: 18. This CDR3 is built from 20 residues. The CDR3 protein is CASRLGDRGSLLSRANVLTF. CDR3 DNA sequence: TGCGCCAGCAGGCTCGGGGACAGGGGGTCTTTATTATCGAGGGCCAACGTCCTGACTTTC.

This clone has only a few counts. The gene calls are TRBV19 and TRBJ1-6; D is unresolved. Trimming pared 6 bases from V and 8 bases from J, leaving 8 bases between. The CDR3 runs 12 residues. The germline CDR1 and CDR2 sequences are LNHDA and SQIVND (reference sequence). The CDR3 sequence is CASSRGDSPLHF. The CDR3 DNA is TGTGCCAGTAGCCGCGGGGATTCACCCCTCCACTTT.

The CDR3 here is CASSYDGQNLSEQYF. The CDR3 nucleotides are TGTGCCAGCAGTTACGACGGGCAGAATCTGTCCGAGCAGTACTTC. The genes are TRBV6-2 or TRBV6-3 and TRBJ2-7; D unresolved. This CDR3 is built from 15 residues. The germline V and J ends were trimmed by 2 bases and 6 bases, with 17 bases remaining between them. Looked up from germline, CDR1 is MNHEY and CDR2 is SVGEGT.

This clone was observed a handful of times. The rearrangement uses TRBV24-1 and TRBJ1-2; tentatively, D is TRBD1 (5 bases). Germline V gene data show CDR1 as KGHDR and CDR2 as SFDVKD. This CDR3 spans 12 amino acids. Between the trimmed V and J ends, which lost 9 bases and 8 bases, there was a span of 15 bases. DNA of the CDR3: TGTGCCACCGGGTCGGGGGTTTCAGGCTACACCTTC. This encodes CATGSGVSGYTF.

The CDR3 bases are TGTGCCAGCAGTCCATGGGACAGGGGTACAGATACGCAGTATTTT. It codes for CASSPWDRGTDTQYF. This chain connects TRBV27 to TRBJ2-3; 10 bases agree with TRBD1. Germline V gives CDR1 MNHEY, CDR2 SMNVEV (reference sequence). CDR3 size: 15 residues. Trimming cost V 5 bases and J 3 bases; bases outside gene matches: 5.